The 17 T cell receptor beta chains reported below all come from one sample, sequenced in a study of long-term antiretroviral therapy in people with HIV. The run of the v3.0 immunoSEQ assay was at survey level. Produced via immunoSEQ multiplex PCR; TCRdb's table is partial and in-frame only. The sample has 30,000 to 40,000 clones, about three quarters seen once. The sequencing here drew on unsorted PBMCs, taken 3.1 years after starting antiretroviral therapy. All receptors come from a woman between 45 and 65 years old with HIV.

This clone has more than one count but fewer than ten. The chain recombines TRBV28 with TRBJ1-4; D may be TRBD1 (6 bases). Germline CDR1 reads MDHEN; CDR2 reads SYDVKM. Trimming cost V 2 bases and J 5 bases, with 9 bases left between them. The CDR3 has 14 amino acids. CDR3 residues: CASSLVDRNEKLFF. The DNA for the CDR3 is TGTGCCAGCAGTTTAGTCGACAGGAATGAAAAACTGTTTTTT.

V gene TRBV4-1 combines with J gene TRBJ2-3; D perhaps matches TRBD2 (5 bases). CDR1 is MGHRA and CDR2 is YSYEKL in the germline V gene. The CDR3 loop spans 15 amino acids. V dropped 4 bases and J dropped 6 bases, with 17 bases sitting between them. CDR3 residues: CASSPRGVEEDTQYF. The CDR3 bases are TGCGCCAGCAGCCCCCGGGGAGTCGAAGAGGATACGCAGTATTTT.

The gene calls are TRBV19 and TRBJ1-2; D uncertain. Germline assignment: CDR1 LNHDA and CDR2 SQIVND (reference sequence). V shed 4 bases and J shed 3 bases, with 15 bases lying between them. The CDR3 covers 15 residues. This CDR3 is CASSTGSGSHYGYTF. DNA for the CDR3: TGTGCCAGTAGTACTGGGTCTGGCAGCCACTATGGCTACACCTTC.

This rearrangement joins TRBV4-1 to TRBJ1-4, with 7 nucleotides matching TRBD1. Germline CDR1 and CDR2: MGHRA and YSYEKL. The V segment lost 3 bases and the J segment 3 bases; nucleotides outside the gene matches: 1. The CDR3 consists of 14 residues. The CDR3 spells CASSQGQSNEKLFF. CDR3 DNA: TGCGCCAGCAGCCAGGGACAGTCTAATGAAAAACTGTTTTTT.

A single count supports this clone. The chain uses TRBV5-6 and TRBJ2-7; D perhaps matches TRBD2 (6 bases). Trimming pared 2 bases from V and 2 bases from J, leaving 11 bases between. The germline V gene encodes CDR1 SGHDT and CDR2 YYEEEE. This CDR3 spans 14 amino acids. CDR3 coding DNA: TGTGCCAGCAGCTTCGGAGGGCCTCCCTACGAGCAGTACTTC. Its protein is CASSFGGPPYEQYF.

This sequence joins TRBV6-6 and TRBJ1-2, with TRBD1 matching 10 bases. This CDR3 is 14 amino acids long. Trimming took 6 bases from V and 2 from J; bases not matched to a gene: 3. In germline, CDR1 is MNHNY, CDR2 SVGAGI (reference sequence). The CDR3 coding sequence is TGTGCCAGCAGAACGGACAGGGGGAACTATGGCTACACCTTC. Translating it yields CASRTDRGNYGYTF.

The rearrangement uses TRBV30 and TRBJ2-7, with D perhaps TRBD1 or TRBD2 (7 bases each). Germline assignment: CDR1 GTSNPN and CDR2 SVGIG (reference sequence). The V gene lost 8 bases and the J gene lost 0 bases, with 14 bases spanning the gap. The CDR3 is 13 amino acids. In DNA, the CDR3 is TGTGCCGGCCAGGGGGGGCCCTCCTACGAGCAGTACTTC. This translates into CAGQGGPSYEQYF.

The chain has TRBV25-1 and TRBJ2-3; TRBD2 agrees at 7 bases. Germline CDR1 is MGHDK and CDR2 is SYGVNS. V shed 6 bases, J shed 6 bases, and the junction held 9 bases outside the gene matches. The CDR3 loop spans 14 amino acids. CDR3 loop: CASSGGKTVDTQYF. In DNA form, the CDR3 reads TGTGCCAGCAGCGGGGGGAAGACAGTCGATACGCAGTATTTT.

CDR3 region: CASSLGTEAFF. In nucleotides, the CDR3 is TGCGCCAGCAGCTTGGGCACTGAAGCTTTCTTT. The chain recombines TRBV5-1 with TRBJ1-1; no clear D gene. The CDR3 totals 11 residues. CDR1 is SGHRS and CDR2 is YFSETQ in the germline V gene. V shed 0 bases and J shed 4 bases, with 1 base lying between them.

The chain uses TRBV30 and TRBJ1-3; D is unresolved. Germline-derived CDR1 and CDR2 are GTSNPN and SVGIG (reference sequence). V was trimmed by 0 bases and J by 1 base, leaving 10 bases between them. The CDR3 is 15 amino acids. The CDR3 nucleotides are TGTGCCTGGAGTGTAATTAGGGTATCTGGAAACACCATATATTTT. This encodes CAWSVIRVSGNTIYF. The whole variable domain, filled in from reference TRBV30 and TRBJ1-3, reads SQTIHQWPATLVQPVGSPLSLECTVEGTSNPNLYWYRQAAGRGLQLLFYSVGIGQISSEVPQNLSASRPQDRQFILSSKKLLLSDSGFYLCAWSVIRVSGNTIYFGEGSWLTVV.

This clone has just one count. The chain employs TRBV19 and TRBJ1-2; the D is unclear. The germline V and J ends were trimmed by 6 bases and 6 bases, with 14 bases remaining between them. Germline lookup yields CDR1 LNHDA and CDR2 SQIVND (reference sequence). This CDR3 spans 13 amino acids. The CDR3 nucleotides are TGTGCCAGTAGACAGCGTCTTCTCGATGGCTACACCTTC. As protein: CASRQRLLDGYTF.

The chain uses TRBV5-5 and TRBJ2-7; a possible D gene is TRBD1 (6 bases). Trimming took off 0 bases at V and 6 bases at J, with 13 bases between the two ends. The CDR3 consists of 14 residues. The germline CDR1 and CDR2 sequences are SGHKS and YYEKEE (reference sequence). The CDR3 region has the DNA TGTGCCAGCAGCTTGGCTCCAGGGGCTCGCGAGCAGTACTTC. Protein product: CASSLAPGAREQYF.

The rearrangement links TRBV5-1 to TRBJ2-1, with 10 bases identical to TRBD2. Germline V gene data show CDR1 as SGHRS and CDR2 as YFSETQ. Trimming took 1 base from V and 10 from J; bases not matched to a gene: 8. The CDR3 has 15 residues. In DNA form, the CDR3 reads TGCGCCAGCAGCTTGACGGCTAGCGGGGGTAGGGAGCAGTTCTTC. Its translation: CASSLTASGGREQFF. Using reference TRBV5-1 and TRBJ2-1 for the parts outside the CDR3, the full variable domain is KAGVTQTPRYLIKTRGQQVTLSCSPISGHRSVSWYQQTPGQGLQFLFEYFSETQRNKGNFPGRFSGRQFSNSRSEMNVSTLELGDSALYLCASSLTASGGREQFFGPGTRLTVL.

The chain uses TRBV4-1 and TRBJ1-2, with TRBD1 identical over 12 bases. Germline CDR1 and CDR2: MGHRA and YSYEKL. The CDR3 length is 15 residues. Trimming took 1 base from V and 7 from J; bases not matched to a gene: 4. This CDR3 is CASSQAGTGGGGYTF. DNA of the CDR3: TGCGCCAGCAGCCAAGCAGGGACAGGGGGCGGTGGCTACACCTTC.

This clone was detected only a few times. The chain is built from TRBV10-3 and TRBJ2-1; maybe TRBD2 (5 bases). The CDR3 totals 15 residues. Germline CDR1 reads ENHRY; CDR2 reads SYGVKD. V lost 6 bases and J lost 4, with 16 bases in between. CDR3 DNA sequence: TGTGCCATCAGGACTCCGGACTCCCCTTACAATGAGCAGTTCTTC. This translates into CAIRTPDSPYNEQFF.

This clone was picked up one time. V is TRBV4-1 and J is TRBJ1-2; TRBD1 matches at 12 bases. The CDR3 is 14 amino acids. CDR1 is MGHRA and CDR2 is YSYEKL in the germline V gene. The ends lost 8 bases at V and 5 bases at J; junction bases unmatched: 6. The CDR3 protein is CASSRDRGLYGYTF. The CDR3 DNA follows: TGCGCCAGCTCCCGGGACAGGGGGCTTTATGGCTACACCTTC.

J is TRBJ1-4 and V is TRBV6-5, with 7 bases matching TRBD1. CDR3 length: 13 residues. Germline V CDR1 and CDR2: MNHEY, SVGAGI. V lost 6 bases to trimming and J lost 5 bases; unmatched junction nucleotides: 3. CDR3 sequence: CASSRDSNEKLFF. CDR3 DNA sequence: TGTGCCAGCAGCCGGGACAGCAATGAAAAACTGTTTTTT.